This entry concerns a single T cell receptor (beta chain). The antigen it recognizes is unknown. Base qualities are not at hand, and no much larger clone is one base apart. The source of the sample is a study of breast tumors, draining lymph nodes, adjacent tissues (dated by TCRdb to the mid-2010s). The study in broad terms: In breast cancer patients, the study compared the TCR beta repertoires of tumor, adjacent nontumor tissue and axillary lymph nodes. In human breast cancer, the study set out to evaluate how tumor, surrounding tissue and draining lymph node repertoires relate to one another and whether T cells may move between these sites. What the research found in general, with its limitations: A scenario in which most tumor T cells derive from the lymph node and then expand within tumor tissue was judged to be consistent with the data. The similarity between tumor and nontumor tissue repertoires was significantly greater in luminal-like breast cancer than in basal-like breast cancer. Rather than being directly demonstrated, the conclusion that tumor T cells originate in lymph nodes was presented as consistent with a hypothesis. Tumor T-cell repertoires showed less diversity than lymph node repertoires and more diversity than nontumor tissue repertoires, and tumor T-cell repertoires showed preferential V and J gene usage.

Instrument used: Illumina HiSeq 2000. TCR beta chain libraries were generated through multiplex PCR amplification. High-throughput sequencing was used to analyze the amplified TCR beta chain products. TCRdb reran the public reads through fastp at Q25 and MiXCR, keeping productive beta chains. Rows are unified per CDR3 protein, each entry keeping the most common DNA and genes. Recorded for this sample are tens of thousands of distinct CDR3 sequences; approximately 31% of them occurred a single time. Over 8% of the sample goes to the ten largest clones. Lymph node samples came from the axillary draining lymph nodes of breast cancer patients. This sequence was found in a female donor with breast cancer. Some clones in this sample may be carry-over from other donors' samples. Sequenced sample: axillary lymph node tissue.

The nucleotides read TGCGCCAGCAGCCAAGATGTGGTAGGGACAGGGGATGGCTACACCTTC. Translated, it reads CASSQDVVGTGDGYTF. In this chain, TRBV4-1 is recombined with TRBJ1-2; TRBD1 lines up with 10 middle nucleotides. Trimming leaves V shorter by 0 bases and J shorter by 6 bases, with the junction holding 7 bases beyond the gene matches. The CDR3, from cysteine to phenylalanine, totals 16 residues. Left in the record is the CDR3 DNA by itself, 48 bases read in frame from the first base. CDR1 and CDR2 (MGHRA, YSYEKL) derive from the germline V gene.